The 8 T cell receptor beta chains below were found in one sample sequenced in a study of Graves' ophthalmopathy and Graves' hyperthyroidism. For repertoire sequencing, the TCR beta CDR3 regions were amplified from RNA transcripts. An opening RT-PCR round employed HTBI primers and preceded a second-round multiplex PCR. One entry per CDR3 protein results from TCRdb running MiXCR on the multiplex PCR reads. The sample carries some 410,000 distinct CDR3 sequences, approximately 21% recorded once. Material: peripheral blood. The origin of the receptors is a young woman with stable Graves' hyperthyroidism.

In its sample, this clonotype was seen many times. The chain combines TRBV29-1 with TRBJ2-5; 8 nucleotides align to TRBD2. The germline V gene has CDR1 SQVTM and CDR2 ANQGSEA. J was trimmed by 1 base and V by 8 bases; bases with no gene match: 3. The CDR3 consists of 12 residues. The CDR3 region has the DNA TGCAGCTCCACTAGCGGCCAAGAGACCCAGTACTTC. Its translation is CSSTSGQETQYF.

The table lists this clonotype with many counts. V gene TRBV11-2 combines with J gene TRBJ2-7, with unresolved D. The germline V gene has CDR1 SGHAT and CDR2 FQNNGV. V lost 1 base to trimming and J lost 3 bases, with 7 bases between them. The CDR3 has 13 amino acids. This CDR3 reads CASSLGVVYEQYF. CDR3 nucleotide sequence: TGTGCCAGCAGCTTAGGGGTGGTCTACGAGCAGTACTTC.

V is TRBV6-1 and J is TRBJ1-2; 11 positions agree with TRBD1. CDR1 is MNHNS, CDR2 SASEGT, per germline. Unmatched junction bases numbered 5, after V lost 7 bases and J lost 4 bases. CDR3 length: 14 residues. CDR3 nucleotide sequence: TGTGCCAGCACCCCGGGACAGGGGGTCTATGGCTACACCTTC. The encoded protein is CASTPGQGVYGYTF.

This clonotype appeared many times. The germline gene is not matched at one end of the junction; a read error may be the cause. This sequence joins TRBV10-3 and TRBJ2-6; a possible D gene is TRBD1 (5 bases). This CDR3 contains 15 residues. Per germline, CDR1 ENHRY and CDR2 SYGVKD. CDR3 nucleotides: TGTGCCATCAACCTCGATGACTCTGGGGCCAACGTCCTGATTTTC. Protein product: CAINLDDSGANVLIF.

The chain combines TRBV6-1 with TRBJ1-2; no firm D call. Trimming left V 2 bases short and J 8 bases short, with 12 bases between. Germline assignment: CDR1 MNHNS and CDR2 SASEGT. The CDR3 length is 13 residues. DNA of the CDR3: TGTGCCAGCAGTGAATCGGCGGCGGACGGCTACACCTTC. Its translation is CASSESAADGYTF.

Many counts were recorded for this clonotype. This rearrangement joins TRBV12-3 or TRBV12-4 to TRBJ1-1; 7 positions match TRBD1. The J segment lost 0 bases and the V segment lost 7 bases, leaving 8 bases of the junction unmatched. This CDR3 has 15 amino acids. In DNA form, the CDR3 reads TGTGCCAGCACCGGTACAGGGGCGATGAACACTGAAGCTTTCTTT. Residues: CASTGTGAMNTEAFF.

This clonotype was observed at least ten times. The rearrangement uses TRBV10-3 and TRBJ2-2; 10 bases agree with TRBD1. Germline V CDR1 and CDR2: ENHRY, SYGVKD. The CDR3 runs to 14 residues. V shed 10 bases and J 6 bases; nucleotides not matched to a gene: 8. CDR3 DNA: TGTGCCACAAGCGGGGACAGGGGTGCCGGGGAGCTGTTTTTT. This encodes CATSGDRGAGELFF.

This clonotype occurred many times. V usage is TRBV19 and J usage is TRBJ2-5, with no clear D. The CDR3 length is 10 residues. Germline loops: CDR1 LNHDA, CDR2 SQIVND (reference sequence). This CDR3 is CAVGRETQYF. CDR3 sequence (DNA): TGTGCAGTCGGGCGAGAGACCCAGTACTTC.